The clone carrying this TCR beta chain was detected many times. Its antigen remains unknown. Patients were aged 18 to 65, had disease duration under 2 months, and had newly diagnosed hyperthyroidism. Template material for amplifying TCR beta CDR3 regions consisted of RNA transcripts. HTBI primers were employed in a first-round RT-PCR of the TCR CDR3. MiXCR was run by TCRdb on the multiplex PCR reads, yielding one entry per CDR3 protein. The table has some 250,000 distinct CDR3 sequences, about 14% seen once; the top ten hold roughly 15%. Germline V lookup: CDR1 MDHEN, CDR2 SYDVKM. The CDR3 is made up of 16 amino acids. Trimming took off 5 bases at V and 3 bases at J, with 17 bases between the two ends. These data come from a study of T cells in Graves' hyperthyroidism and ophthalmopathy. Findings of the study overall: Most clonotypes that expanded in the thyroid above 0.001 also showed up in blood. Separating ophthalmopathy from stable hyperthyroidism was achieved by a 13 V-J model.

This clonotype was obtained from a woman aged 40 to 55 with Graves' hyperthyroidism that later progressed to Graves' ophthalmopathy. This chain joins TRBV28 and TRBJ1-5; D gene ambiguous. The sequenced sample consisted of blood. As DNA, the CDR3 is TGTGCCAGCAGTCCCCCTCGGGCGGATAACAATCAGCCCCAGCATTTT. This translates into CASSPPRADNNQPQHF.